A single sample gave rise to the 24 T cell receptor beta chains below, sequenced in a study of shared clonotypes between healthy human individuals (dated by TCRdb to about 2020). Libraries were prepared through the immunoSEQ multiplex PCR assay. The table comes from immuneACCESS by way of TCRdb, which keeps in-frame sequences with V and J called. Part of the clones is missing from these tables; in studies checked, under half for an unresolved V gene and the rest for unknown reasons. The sample has approximately 2.5 million clones on record, approximately 94% of them singletons. The ten largest clones add up to more than 0.12% of the sample. The sequenced material came from naive CD4+ T cells sorted from blood. What this sample's cell subset or site label stands for: CD45RA+ positively selected. Source of these receptors: a man aged 18 to 30 in good health.

This clone was seen a single time. V is TRBV21-1 and J is TRBJ2-5; TRBD2 is taken as the D call from the table, unchecked against the DNA. TRBV21-1 is listed as a pseudogene. CDR3 length: 18 residues. The CDR3 nucleotides are TGTGCCAGCAGCACCCGAGCTAGCGGGGGGCCGAAGCGGGAGACCCAGTACTTC. Amino acid sequence: CASSTRASGGPKRETQYF.

The rearrangement uses TRBV5-4 and TRBJ2-7, with 16 bases lining up with TRBD2. With V trimmed by 4 bases and J by 5 bases, 6 bases remained unmatched. This CDR3 has 16 residues. Per germline, CDR1 SGHNT and CDR2 YYREEE (reference sequence). The CDR3 coding sequence is TGTGCCAGCAGCGGGACTAGCGGGGGGGCCTTCGACGAGCAGTACTTC. Translation gives CASSGTSGGAFDEQYF.

The chain couples TRBV19 to TRBJ2-5; D remains unclear. Germline values: CDR1 LNHDA, CDR2 SQIVND (reference sequence). V was clipped by 4 bases and J by 4 bases, with 10 bases between them. The CDR3 contains 13 residues. The CDR3 DNA is TGTGCCAGTAGTAGGCCCGTGGGAGAGACCCAGTACTTC. This gives the protein CASSRPVGETQYF.

V gene TRBV5-1 combines with J gene TRBJ2-7; 8 bases are a match to TRBD2. The junction had 10 bases not matched to a gene; V was cut back by 0 bases and J by 5 bases. CDR3 length equals 16 residues. Germline V gene sequence: CDR1 SGHRS, CDR2 YFSETQ. CDR3 protein: CASSLGRWAGGDEQYF. As DNA, the CDR3 is TGCGCCAGCAGCTTGGGTCGGTGGGCGGGAGGCGACGAGCAGTACTTC.

This clone has just one count. CDR3 DNA: TGTGCCATCAGTATCGGCGACGGTGGACAGGCGGCGAGGGGCTACACCTTC. Protein: CAISIGDGGQAARGYTF. The chain carries TRBV10-3 and TRBJ1-2; 7 positions agree with TRBD1. The length of the CDR3 is 17 residues. Trimming cost V 5 bases and J 8 bases; bases outside gene matches: 20. Germline CDR1 reads ENHRY; CDR2 reads SYGVKD.

The chain joins TRBV28 to TRBJ1-6; D is unresolved. Germline lookup yields CDR1 MDHEN and CDR2 SYDVKM. The CDR3 extends over 15 amino acids. V was shortened by 4 bases and J by 9 bases, with 16 bases between the two germline ends. CDR3 protein: CASSSPVVGSSPLHF. The CDR3 DNA follows: TGTGCCAGCAGTTCCCCCGTAGTGGGGAGTTCACCCCTCCACTTT.

This clone was counted a single time. The chain couples TRBV7-2 to TRBJ2-7; D gene unclear. Trimming removed 3 bases from V and 1 base from J, with 13 bases in between. This CDR3 has 15 residues. Germline assignment: CDR1 SGHTA and CDR2 FQGNSA. CDR3 sequence (DNA): TGTGCCAGCAGCTTTTTCGGGCCAATTTCCTACGAGCAGTACTTC. Amino acids: CASSFFGPISYEQYF.

The chain has TRBV6-1 and TRBJ2-7; tentative D call: TRBD2 (7 bases). Germline lookup yields CDR1 MNHNS and CDR2 SASEGT. The CDR3 is made up of 15 amino acids. Trimming took 2 bases from V and 2 from J, leaving 13 bases between them. CDR3 DNA sequence: TGTGCCAGCAGTGAACTCCCGGGGGGCACCTACGAGCAGTACTTC. This translates into CASSELPGGTYEQYF.

This clone was counted a few times. The genes are TRBV30 and TRBJ1-1; D is perhaps TRBD1 (6 bases). The germline gives CDR1 GTSNPN, CDR2 SVGIG (reference sequence). The length of the CDR3 is 14 residues. V gave up 2 bases and J gave up 3 bases, with 13 bases separating them. This CDR3 reads CAWSRGALDTEAFF. In nucleotides, the CDR3 is TGTGCCTGGAGTCGGGGGGCGCTGGACACTGAAGCTTTCTTT.

CDR3 sequence (DNA): TGTGCCAGCAGCGCTGGTGGCGGGGTAGCTGAAGAGACCCAGTACTTC. Its translation is CASSAGGGVAEETQYF. The chain is built from TRBV7-8 and TRBJ2-5; D may be TRBD2 (6 bases). Germline V gives CDR1 SGHVS, CDR2 FQNEAQ. This CDR3 region has 16 residues. Trimming shortened V by 5 bases and J by 3 bases, and 19 bases separated the two germline ends. Complete variable domain (other parts from reference TRBV7-8 and TRBJ2-5): GAGVSQSPRYKVAKRGQDVALRCDPISGHVSLFWYQQALGQGPEFLTYFQNEAQLDKSGLPSDRFFAERPEGSVSTLKIQRTQQEDSAVYLCASSAGGGVAEETQYFGPGTRLLVL.

There are a few counts of this clone. The chain carries TRBV10-3 and TRBJ1-1, with 8 bases identical to TRBD1. V lost 6 bases, J lost 0 bases, and 3 bases stayed unmatched. There are 14 residues in the CDR3. Germline V gene sequence: CDR1 ENHRY, CDR2 SYGVKD. The CDR3 nucleotides are TGTGCCATCAGACCGGGACAGGTGAACACTGAAGCTTTCTTT. It yields the protein CAIRPGQVNTEAFF.

The chain has TRBV28 and TRBJ1-5, with 8 bases lining up with TRBD1. The CDR3 is 16 residues long. CDR1 MDHEN and CDR2 SYDVKM come from the germline V gene. V lost 6 bases to trimming and J lost 2 bases; unmatched junction nucleotides: 9. In nucleotides, the CDR3 is TGTGCCAGCAGGATGACAGGGGTCGGGCGCAATCAGCCCCAGCATTTT. It yields the protein CASRMTGVGRNQPQHF.

The J gene is TRBJ1-4, the V gene TRBV28; D not certain. Trimming stripped 3 bases from V and 3 bases from J, with 2 bases between. Germline V CDR1 and CDR2: MDHEN, SYDVKM. The CDR3 totals 12 residues. The chain's CDR3 is CASSFANEKLFF. The CDR3 coding sequence is TGTGCCAGCAGTTTTGCTAATGAAAAACTGTTTTTT.

The rearrangement joins TRBV2 to TRBJ1-5; D unresolved. Deletions cut 4 bases from V and 2 bases from J, with 15 bases between. CDR1 SNHLY and CDR2 FYNNEI come from the germline V gene. This CDR3 comprises 16 residues. This chain's CDR3 is CASSGKYGGRNQPQHF. In DNA form, the CDR3 reads TGTGCCAGCAGTGGGAAGTACGGAGGACGCAATCAGCCCCAGCATTTT.

The rearrangement uses TRBV27 and TRBJ2-7, with 8 bases fitting TRBD1. V shed 6 bases, J shed 3 bases, and the junction held 4 bases outside the gene matches. The CDR3 length is 13 residues. The V gene's germline CDR1 is MNHEY and CDR2 SMNVEV (reference sequence). This CDR3 reads CASRGQGIYEQYF. The CDR3 coding sequence is TGTGCCAGCAGAGGACAGGGAATCTACGAGCAGTACTTC.

The V gene is TRBV6-1, the J gene TRBJ1-6; tentatively, D is TRBD1 (5 bases). Germline V gene sequence: CDR1 MNHNS, CDR2 SASEGT. The CDR3 sequence is 12 residues long. Trimming took 7 bases from V and 6 from J, leaving 7 bases between them. CDR3 bases: TGTGCCAGCATTGGGGGTAATTCACCCCTCCACTTT. This gives the protein CASIGGNSPLHF.

This chain links TRBV5-4 with TRBJ2-1; D is possibly TRBD2 (6 bases). This CDR3 comprises 18 residues. Germline V lookup: CDR1 SGHNT, CDR2 YYREEE (reference sequence). V was pared by 5 bases and J by 0 bases, with 21 bases between. CDR3 sequence (DNA): TGTGCCAGCAGGCACCGGTTTGCTGACGGGAGCTCCTACAATGAGCAGTTCTTC. Translated, it gives CASRHRFADGSSYNEQFF.

The V and J genes are TRBV7-2 and TRBJ1-5; 7 nucleotides line up with TRBD1. This CDR3 region has 16 residues. The ends lost 5 bases at V and 4 bases at J; junction bases unmatched: 11. Germline-derived CDR1 and CDR2 are SGHTA and FQGNSA. CDR3 sequence (DNA): TGTGCCAGCAGCCTCAGGACAGGAGACCAAAATCAGCCCCAGCATTTT. It translates to CASSLRTGDQNQPQHF.

CDR3 loop: CASSEGQGPNQPQHF. In DNA form, the CDR3 reads TGTGCCAGCAGTGAGGGACAGGGGCCCAATCAGCCCCAGCATTTT. V is TRBV6-1 and J is TRBJ1-5, with 10 bases aligning to TRBD1. From germline, CDR1 is MNHNS and CDR2 SASEGT. Trimming cost V 3 bases and J 3 bases; bases outside gene matches: 2. The CDR3 runs 15 residues.

The chain joins TRBV6-6 to TRBJ2-1; 7 positions agree with TRBD1. J was trimmed by 6 bases and V by 5 bases; bases with no gene match: 4. The CDR3 runs 13 residues. Germline V CDR1 and CDR2: MNHNY, SVGAGI (reference sequence). This CDR3 is CASSTRQGNEQFF. CDR3 nucleotide sequence: TGTGCCAGCAGTACTCGACAGGGCAATGAGCAGTTCTTC.

This rearrangement joins TRBV30 to TRBJ1-4; D is ambiguous. The CDR3 loop spans 14 amino acids. Germline V gene sequence: CDR1 GTSNPN, CDR2 SVGIG (reference sequence). The V end lost 4 bases, the J end lost 0 bases, and 9 bases lay between the germline ends. The CDR3 coding sequence is TGTGCCTGGAAGGTGCCAACAACTAATGAAAAACTGTTTTTT. It yields the protein CAWKVPTTNEKLFF.

The chain uses TRBV4-2 and TRBJ1-5; D gene uncertain. V was pared by 1 base and J by 0 bases, with 10 bases between. CDR3 length: 16 residues. Germline V lookup: CDR1 LGHNA, CDR2 YNFKEQ. CDR3 DNA sequence: TGTGCCAGCAGCCAAGTTGTGACGGATAGCAATCAGCCCCAGCATTTT. It translates to CASSQVVTDSNQPQHF.

J is TRBJ1-4 and V is TRBV7-8; D may be TRBD1 (6 bases). Trimming shortened V by 0 bases and J by 0 bases, and 8 bases separated the two germline ends. Germline V CDR1 and CDR2: SGHVS, FQNEAQ. CDR3 length equals 16 residues. The CDR3, as DNA: TGTGCCAGCAGCTTAGCTGGGGGCTCAACTAATGAAAAACTGTTTTTT. Encoded protein: CASSLAGGSTNEKLFF.

This chain links TRBV10-2 with TRBJ1-5, with D perhaps matching TRBD1 (5 bases). V gave up 6 bases and J gave up 4 bases, with 10 bases separating them. Germline CDR1 WSHSY, CDR2 SAAADI. This CDR3 region has 13 residues. The DNA for the CDR3 is TGCGCCAGCAGGCCGGGACTGAATCAGCCCCAGCATTTT. This gives the protein CASRPGLNQPQHF.